The 2 T cell receptor beta chains below were found in one sample sequenced in a study of T cells after yellow fever vaccination. TCRdb ran MiXCR on the 5' RACE reads and lists one entry per CDR3 protein. The data show hundreds of thousands of distinct CDR3 sequences, around an eighth seen once. The sample consisted of PBMCs, taken on the day of the yellow fever booster vaccination. The source of these receptors is a young man who received the YFV17D yellow fever vaccine.

The V call is TRBV28, the J call TRBJ2-3, with 7 bases fitting TRBD2. Looked up from germline, CDR1 is MDHEN and CDR2 is SYDVKM. The CDR3 totals 14 residues. V lost 5 bases to trimming and J lost 5 bases; unmatched junction nucleotides: 7. The CDR3 sequence is CASSPARGEDTQYF. CDR3 bases: TGTGCCAGCAGTCCCGCACGGGGGGAAGATACGCAGTATTTT.

This clonotype was seen a few times. V is TRBV6-1 and J is TRBJ2-7; 13 bases align to TRBD2. The CDR3 length is 16 residues. After removal of 8 bases from V and 6 bases from J, the junction contained 13 bases not matched to a gene. The V gene's germline CDR1 is MNHNS and CDR2 SASEGT. The CDR3 sequence is CASGNGLAGVGREQYF. CDR3 coding DNA: TGTGCCAGCGGGAACGGACTAGCGGGAGTTGGACGCGAGCAGTACTTC.